The source of this T cell receptor beta chain is a study of T cell changes during pregnancy in multiple sclerosis (dated by TCRdb to the late 2010s). For context, the study as a whole: The study looked at changes in the T cell repertoire across pregnancy in women with multiple sclerosis.

Details on this clone: Which antigen it targets is not known. No much larger clonotype is one base removed from it; base qualities were not supplied.

CDR1 SGDLS and CDR2 YYNGEE were looked up in the germline V gene. V lost 4 bases and J lost 5 bases, and the count of bases not matched to a germline gene is 9. From the cysteine through the phenylalanine, the CDR3 covers 15 amino acids. The read is trimmed to its CDR3 DNA, 45 bases read in frame from base 1. The library was produced with the immunoSEQ multiplex PCR assay. TCRdb mirrors the immuneACCESS table, restricted to in-frame sequences. Some clones are absent from its copies; in checked studies, under half trace to an unresolved V gene, and the reason for the others is unknown. The table for this sample lists 43,000 or so clones; almost 95% of them were counted only once. The ten largest make up 2% to 2.5% of the sample.

Source: peripheral blood, taken in the third trimester of pregnancy. The sequence was collected from a female donor with multiple sclerosis, enrolled in a pregnancy study. The chain employs TRBV9 and TRBJ2-1; 7 central bases correspond to TRBD1. The CDR3 has the sequence CASSPRTGVHNEQFF. The DNA sequence is TGTGCCAGCAGCCCCCGGACAGGTGTACACAATGAGCAGTTCTTC.